These T cell receptor beta chains were read from a single sample in a study of cytomegalovirus exposure and HLA in healthy donors. Assay: immunoSEQ multiplex PCR; the TCRdb copy retains only in-frame clones and omits some. The sample has some 190,000 clones, 82% seen once. Input material: PBMCs. The receptor set was obtained from a middle-aged man in good health and CMV-seronegative. Both conserved end residues are part of each CDR3. The order of the fields is V gene, D gene, clone size, J gene, CDR3 DNA, CDR3 protein. D genes are given only for firm matches. Only part of the rows carry a size: once, few, many, or a class if the clone is expanded.

V gene: TRBV19; D gene: -; clone size: -; J gene: TRBJ1-1; CDR3 DNA: TGTGCCAGTCGCCCGGGAGAGAACACTGAAGCTTTCTTT; CDR3 protein: CASRPGENTEAFF
V gene: TRBV6-5; D gene: -; clone size: -; J gene: TRBJ1-4; CDR3 DNA: TGTGCCAGCAGTTTCGGGACAAGCCATAATGAAAAACTGTTTTTT; CDR3 protein: CASSFGTSHNEKLFF
V gene: TRBV29-1; D gene: -; clone size: -; J gene: TRBJ2-3; CDR3 DNA: TGCAGCGTTGAAGGCAGGGGTGTAGTTACGCAGTATTTT; CDR3 protein: CSVEGRGVVTQYF
V gene: TRBV27; D gene: TRBD2; clone size: -; J gene: TRBJ2-7; CDR3 DNA: TGTGCCAGCAGTCCGCTTTGGCGGGAGGTCCTTACGAGCTCCTACGAGCAGTACTTC; CDR3 protein: CASSPLWREVLTSSYEQYF
V gene: TRBV6-5; D gene: -; clone size: -; J gene: TRBJ1-1; CDR3 DNA: TGTGCCAGCGGCGCAGGGCCCGGGAGGACTGAAGCTTTCTTT; CDR3 protein: CASGAGPGRTEAFF
V gene: TRBV9; D gene: TRBD1; clone size: -; J gene: TRBJ2-2; CDR3 DNA: TGTGCCAGCAGCGTAGCTGAAATCCTCGACAGGGGGCCCTACGCCGGGGAGCTGTTTTTT; CDR3 protein: CASSVAEILDRGPYAGELFF
V gene: TRBV30; D gene: -; clone size: once; J gene: TRBJ1-1; CDR3 DNA: TGTGCCTGGAGGCGGCGGGGGGCCCGGAACACTGAAGCTTTCTTT; CDR3 protein: CAWRRRGARNTEAFF
V gene: TRBV5-4; D gene: TRBD2; clone size: -; J gene: TRBJ2-1; CDR3 DNA: TGTGCCAGCAGCTTGCAAGCGGGGATTAACAATGAGCAGTTCTTC; CDR3 protein: CASSLQAGINNEQFF
V gene: TRBV6-5; D gene: TRBD1; clone size: -; J gene: TRBJ2-7; CDR3 DNA: TGTGCCAGCAGTTACTGGGCAGGGGGTTTCTACGAGCAGTACTTC; CDR3 protein: CASSYWAGGFYEQYF
V gene: TRBV5-6; D gene: TRBD1; clone size: -; J gene: TRBJ1-6; CDR3 DNA: TGTGCCAGCAGCTTGGACAGGGGTCCCTCCTATAATTCACCCCTCCACTTT; CDR3 protein: CASSLDRGPSYNSPLHF
V gene: TRBV18; D gene: -; clone size: -; J gene: TRBJ2-3; CDR3 DNA: TGTGCCAGCCCGAGAAAGACCGGGGGAGGCACAGATACGCAGTATTTT; CDR3 protein: CASPRKTGGGTDTQYF
V gene: TRBV5-1; D gene: TRBD2; clone size: -; J gene: TRBJ2-1; CDR3 DNA: TGCGCCAGCAGCAAAAGGACTAGCGGGAGATCGGATGAGCAGTTCTTC; CDR3 protein: CASSKRTSGRSDEQFF
V gene: TRBV6-6; D gene: -; clone size: -; J gene: TRBJ2-5; CDR3 DNA: TGTGCCAGCGGTCAGGGGGGAGAGACCCAGTACTTC; CDR3 protein: CASGQGGETQYF
V gene: TRBV6-4; D gene: TRBD2; clone size: -; J gene: TRBJ2-1; CDR3 DNA: TGTGCCAGCAGTGCCGCGGGGGGAGTCGATGAGCAGTTCTTC; CDR3 protein: CASSAAGGVDEQFF
V gene: TRBV19; D gene: TRBD2; clone size: -; J gene: TRBJ2-1; CDR3 DNA: TGTGCCAGTAGTCCTCGGACTAGCGGGAGGAACAATGAGCAGTTCTTC; CDR3 protein: CASSPRTSGRNNEQFF
V gene: TRBV7-9; D gene: -; clone size: few; J gene: TRBJ2-5; CDR3 DNA: TGTGCCAGCAGCTTATCCCCCGGAGCGGAGACCCAGTACTTC; CDR3 protein: CASSLSPGAETQYF
V gene: TRBV6-6; D gene: TRBD1; clone size: -; J gene: TRBJ2-3; CDR3 DNA: TGTGCCAGCAGCCTAACTGGGACAGGGCTAGATACGCAGTATTTT; CDR3 protein: CASSLTGTGLDTQYF
V gene: TRBV5-8; D gene: TRBD1; clone size: once; J gene: TRBJ2-5; CDR3 DNA: TGTGCCAGCAGTTACGACAGGGGAGAGACCCAGTACTTC; CDR3 protein: CASSYDRGETQYF
V gene: TRBV7-2; D gene: TRBD1; clone size: -; J gene: TRBJ1-5; CDR3 DNA: TGTGCCAGCAGCTCCGGACAGGGGAATCAGCCCCAGCATTTT; CDR3 protein: CASSSGQGNQPQHF
V gene: TRBV6-6; D gene: -; clone size: -; J gene: TRBJ1-3; CDR3 DNA: TGTGCCAGCAACTCCCCGACAGGACTCTCTGGAAACACCATATATTTT; CDR3 protein: CASNSPTGLSGNTIYF
V gene: TRBV28; D gene: TRBD1; clone size: -; J gene: TRBJ2-6; CDR3 DNA: TGTGCCAGCAGCCATCGGACAGGGGCAGTGGGGGCCAACGTCCTGACTTTC; CDR3 protein: CASSHRTGAVGANVLTF
V gene: TRBV9; D gene: TRBD1; clone size: -; J gene: TRBJ2-4; CDR3 DNA: TGTGCCAGCAGCGTAGAGGGGAGGACAGGGGCACCAAACATTCAGTACTTC; CDR3 protein: CASSVEGRTGAPNIQYF
V gene: TRBV15; D gene: TRBD1; clone size: -; J gene: TRBJ1-5; CDR3 DNA: TGTGCCACCAGTCCCGGGACAGGATCCAATCAGCCCCAGCATTTT; CDR3 protein: CATSPGTGSNQPQHF